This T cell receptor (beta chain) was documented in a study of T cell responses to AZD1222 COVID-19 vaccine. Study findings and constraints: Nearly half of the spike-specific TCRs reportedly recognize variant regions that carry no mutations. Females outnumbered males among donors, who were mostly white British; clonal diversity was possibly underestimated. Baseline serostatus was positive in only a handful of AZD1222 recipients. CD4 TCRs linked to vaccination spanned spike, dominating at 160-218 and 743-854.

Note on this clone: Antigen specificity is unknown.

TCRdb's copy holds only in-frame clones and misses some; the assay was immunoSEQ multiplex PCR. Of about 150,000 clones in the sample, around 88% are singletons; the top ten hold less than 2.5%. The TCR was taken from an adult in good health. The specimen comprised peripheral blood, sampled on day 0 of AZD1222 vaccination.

The CDR3 here is CASSPRQASGEKLFF. For the CDR3, the DNA is TGTGCCAGCTCACCCCGGCAAGCCTCGGGTGAAAAACTGTTTTTT. The chain joins TRBV18 to TRBJ1-4; D is ambiguous. V gave up 3 bases and J gave up 7 bases, with 15 bases separating them. This CDR3 region has 15 residues. The germline gives CDR1 KGHSH, CDR2 LQKENI.